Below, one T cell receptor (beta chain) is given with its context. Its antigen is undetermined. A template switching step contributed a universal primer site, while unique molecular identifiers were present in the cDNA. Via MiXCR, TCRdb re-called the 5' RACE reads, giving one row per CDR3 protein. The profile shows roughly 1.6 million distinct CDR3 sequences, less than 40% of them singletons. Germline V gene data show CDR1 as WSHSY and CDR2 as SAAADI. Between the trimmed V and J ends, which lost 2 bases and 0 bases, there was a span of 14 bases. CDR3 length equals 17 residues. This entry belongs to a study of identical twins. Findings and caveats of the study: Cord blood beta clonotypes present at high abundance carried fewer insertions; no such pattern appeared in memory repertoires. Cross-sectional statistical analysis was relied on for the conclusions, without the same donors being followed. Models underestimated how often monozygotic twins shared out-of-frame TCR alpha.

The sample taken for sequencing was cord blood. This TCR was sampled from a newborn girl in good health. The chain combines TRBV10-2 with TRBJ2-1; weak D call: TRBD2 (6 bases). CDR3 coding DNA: TGCGCCAGCAGTGAGGGGGACTCCCCAAGCTCCTACAATGAGCAGTTCTTC. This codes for CASSEGDSPSSYNEQFF.